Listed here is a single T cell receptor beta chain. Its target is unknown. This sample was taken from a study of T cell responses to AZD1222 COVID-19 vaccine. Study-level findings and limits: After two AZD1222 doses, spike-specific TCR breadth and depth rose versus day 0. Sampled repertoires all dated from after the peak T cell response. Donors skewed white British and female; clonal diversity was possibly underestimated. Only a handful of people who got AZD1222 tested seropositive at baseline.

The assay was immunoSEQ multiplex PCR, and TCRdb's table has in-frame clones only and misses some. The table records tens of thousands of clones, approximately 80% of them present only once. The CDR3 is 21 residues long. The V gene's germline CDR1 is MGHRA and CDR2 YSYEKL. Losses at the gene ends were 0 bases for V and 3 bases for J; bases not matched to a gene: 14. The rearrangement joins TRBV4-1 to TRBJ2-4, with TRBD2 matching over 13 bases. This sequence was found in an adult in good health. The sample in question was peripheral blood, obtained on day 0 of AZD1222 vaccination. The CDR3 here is CASSQERTSGGSGVGKNIQYF. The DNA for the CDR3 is TGCGCCAGCAGCCAAGAGAGGACTAGCGGGGGCTCGGGGGTTGGCAAAAACATTCAGTACTTC.